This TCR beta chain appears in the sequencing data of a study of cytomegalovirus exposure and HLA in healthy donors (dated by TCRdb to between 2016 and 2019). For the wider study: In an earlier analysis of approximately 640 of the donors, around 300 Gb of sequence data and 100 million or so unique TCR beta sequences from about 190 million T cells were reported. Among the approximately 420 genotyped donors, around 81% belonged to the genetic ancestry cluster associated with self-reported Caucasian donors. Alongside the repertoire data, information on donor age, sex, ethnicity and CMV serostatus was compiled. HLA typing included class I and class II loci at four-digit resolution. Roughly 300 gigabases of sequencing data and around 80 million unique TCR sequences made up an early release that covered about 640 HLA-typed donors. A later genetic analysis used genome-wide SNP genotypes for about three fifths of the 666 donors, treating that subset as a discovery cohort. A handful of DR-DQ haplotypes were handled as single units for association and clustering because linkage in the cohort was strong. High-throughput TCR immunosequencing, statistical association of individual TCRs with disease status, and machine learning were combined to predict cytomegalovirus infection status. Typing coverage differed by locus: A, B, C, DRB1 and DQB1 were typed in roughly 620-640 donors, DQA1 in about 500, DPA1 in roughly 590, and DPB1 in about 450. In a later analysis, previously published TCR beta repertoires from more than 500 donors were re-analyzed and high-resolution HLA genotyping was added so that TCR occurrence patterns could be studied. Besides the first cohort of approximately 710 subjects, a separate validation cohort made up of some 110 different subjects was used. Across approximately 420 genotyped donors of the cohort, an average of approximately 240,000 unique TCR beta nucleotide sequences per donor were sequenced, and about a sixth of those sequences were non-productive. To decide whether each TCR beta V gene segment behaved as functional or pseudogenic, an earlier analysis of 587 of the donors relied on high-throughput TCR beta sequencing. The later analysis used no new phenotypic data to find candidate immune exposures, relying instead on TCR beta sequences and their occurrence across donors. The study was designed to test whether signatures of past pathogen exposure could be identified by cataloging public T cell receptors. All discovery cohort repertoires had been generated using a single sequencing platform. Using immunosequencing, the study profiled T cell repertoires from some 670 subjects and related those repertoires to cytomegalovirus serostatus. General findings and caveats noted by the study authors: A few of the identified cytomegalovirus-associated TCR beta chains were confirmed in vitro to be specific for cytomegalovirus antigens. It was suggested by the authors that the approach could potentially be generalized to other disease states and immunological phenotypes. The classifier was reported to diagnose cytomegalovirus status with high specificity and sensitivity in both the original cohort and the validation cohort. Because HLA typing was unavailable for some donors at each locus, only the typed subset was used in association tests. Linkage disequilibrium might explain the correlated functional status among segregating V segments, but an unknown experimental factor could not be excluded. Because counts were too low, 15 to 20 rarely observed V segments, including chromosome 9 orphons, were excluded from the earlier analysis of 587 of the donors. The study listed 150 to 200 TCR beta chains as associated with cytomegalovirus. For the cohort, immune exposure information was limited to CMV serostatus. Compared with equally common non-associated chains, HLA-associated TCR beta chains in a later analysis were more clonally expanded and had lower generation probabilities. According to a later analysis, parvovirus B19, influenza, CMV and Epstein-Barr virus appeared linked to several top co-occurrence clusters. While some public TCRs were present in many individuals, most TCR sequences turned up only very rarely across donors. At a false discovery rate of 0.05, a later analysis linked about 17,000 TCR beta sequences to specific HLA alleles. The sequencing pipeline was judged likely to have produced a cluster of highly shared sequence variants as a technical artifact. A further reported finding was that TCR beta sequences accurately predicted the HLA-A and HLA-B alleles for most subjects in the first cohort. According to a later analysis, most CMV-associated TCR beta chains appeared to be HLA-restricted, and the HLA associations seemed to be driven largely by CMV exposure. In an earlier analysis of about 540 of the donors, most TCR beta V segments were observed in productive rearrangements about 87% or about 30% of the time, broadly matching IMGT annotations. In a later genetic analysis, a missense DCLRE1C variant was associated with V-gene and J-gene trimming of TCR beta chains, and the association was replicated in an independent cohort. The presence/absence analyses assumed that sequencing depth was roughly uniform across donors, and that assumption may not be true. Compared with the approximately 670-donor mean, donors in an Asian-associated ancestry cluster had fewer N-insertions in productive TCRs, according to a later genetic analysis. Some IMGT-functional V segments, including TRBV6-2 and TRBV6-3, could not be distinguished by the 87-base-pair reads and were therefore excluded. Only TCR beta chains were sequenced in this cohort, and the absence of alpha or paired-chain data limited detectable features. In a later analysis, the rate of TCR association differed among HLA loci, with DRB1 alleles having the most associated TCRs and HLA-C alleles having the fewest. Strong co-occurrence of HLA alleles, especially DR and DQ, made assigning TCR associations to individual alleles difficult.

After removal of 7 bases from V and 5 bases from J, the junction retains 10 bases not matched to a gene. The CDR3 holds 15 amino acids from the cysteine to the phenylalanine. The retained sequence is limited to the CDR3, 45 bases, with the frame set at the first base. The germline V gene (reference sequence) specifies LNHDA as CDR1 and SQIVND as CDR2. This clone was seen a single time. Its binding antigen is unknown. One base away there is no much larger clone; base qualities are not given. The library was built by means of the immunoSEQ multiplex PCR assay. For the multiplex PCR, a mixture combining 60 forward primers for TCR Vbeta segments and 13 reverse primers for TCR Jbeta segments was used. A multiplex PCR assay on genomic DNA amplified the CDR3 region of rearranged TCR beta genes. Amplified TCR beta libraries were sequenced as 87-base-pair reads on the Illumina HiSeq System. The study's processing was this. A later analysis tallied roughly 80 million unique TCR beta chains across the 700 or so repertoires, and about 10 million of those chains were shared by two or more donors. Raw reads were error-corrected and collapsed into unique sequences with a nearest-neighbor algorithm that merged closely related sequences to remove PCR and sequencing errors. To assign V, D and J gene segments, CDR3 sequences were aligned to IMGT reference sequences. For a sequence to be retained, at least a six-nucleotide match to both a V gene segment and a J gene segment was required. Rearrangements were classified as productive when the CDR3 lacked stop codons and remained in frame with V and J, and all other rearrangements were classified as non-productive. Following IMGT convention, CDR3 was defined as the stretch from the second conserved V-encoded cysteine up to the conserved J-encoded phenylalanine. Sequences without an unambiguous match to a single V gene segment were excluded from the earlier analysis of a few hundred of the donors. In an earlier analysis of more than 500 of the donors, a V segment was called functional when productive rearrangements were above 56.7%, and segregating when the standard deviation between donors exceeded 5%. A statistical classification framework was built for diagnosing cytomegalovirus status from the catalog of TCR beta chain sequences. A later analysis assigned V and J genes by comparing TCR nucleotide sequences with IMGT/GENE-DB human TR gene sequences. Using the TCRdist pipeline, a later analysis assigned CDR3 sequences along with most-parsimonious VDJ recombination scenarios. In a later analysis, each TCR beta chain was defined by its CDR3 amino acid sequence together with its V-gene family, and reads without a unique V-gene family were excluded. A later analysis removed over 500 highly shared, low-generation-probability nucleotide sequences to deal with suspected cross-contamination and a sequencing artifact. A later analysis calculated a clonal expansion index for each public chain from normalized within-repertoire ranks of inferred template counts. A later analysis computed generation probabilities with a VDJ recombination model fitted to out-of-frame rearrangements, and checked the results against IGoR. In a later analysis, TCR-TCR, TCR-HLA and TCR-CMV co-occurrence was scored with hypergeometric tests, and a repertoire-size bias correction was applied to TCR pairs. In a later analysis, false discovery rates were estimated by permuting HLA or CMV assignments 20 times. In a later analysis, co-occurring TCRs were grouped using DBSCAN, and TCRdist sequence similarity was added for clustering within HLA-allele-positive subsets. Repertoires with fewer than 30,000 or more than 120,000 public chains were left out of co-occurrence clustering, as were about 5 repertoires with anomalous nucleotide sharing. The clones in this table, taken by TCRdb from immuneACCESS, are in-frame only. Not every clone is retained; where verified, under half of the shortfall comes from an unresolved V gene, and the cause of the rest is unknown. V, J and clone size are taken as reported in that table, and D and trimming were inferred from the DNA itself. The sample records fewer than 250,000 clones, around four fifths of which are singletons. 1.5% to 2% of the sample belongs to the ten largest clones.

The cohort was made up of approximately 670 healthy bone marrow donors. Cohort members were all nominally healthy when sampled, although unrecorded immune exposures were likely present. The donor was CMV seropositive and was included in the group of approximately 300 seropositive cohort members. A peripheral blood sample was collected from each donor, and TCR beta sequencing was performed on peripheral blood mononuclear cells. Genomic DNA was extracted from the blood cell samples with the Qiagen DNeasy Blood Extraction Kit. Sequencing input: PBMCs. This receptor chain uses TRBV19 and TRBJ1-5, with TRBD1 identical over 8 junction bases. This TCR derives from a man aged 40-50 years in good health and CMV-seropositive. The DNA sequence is TGTGCCAGTACCTTCGGGACAGGTGGGGATCAGCCCCAGCATTTT. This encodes CASTFGTGGDQPQHF.